One sample yielded the 14 T cell receptor beta chains listed below, sequenced in a study of blood T cell repertoires in COVID-19. The protocol was immunoSEQ multiplex PCR, while the TCRdb copy is restricted to in-frame clones and leaves out a portion. Altogether roughly 110,000 clones are present, around nine tenths being singletons, with the ten largest covering around 1.2%. The sample comprised peripheral blood. These receptors came from a woman aged 25 to 39 with acute or convalescent COVID-19.

This clone was observed a handful of times. The V call is TRBV3-1 (or the pseudogene TRBV3-2), the J call TRBJ2-1; D ambiguous. Per germline, CDR1 LGHDT and CDR2 YNNKEL (reference sequence). This CDR3 region has 14 residues. V dropped 5 bases and J dropped 6 bases, with 14 bases sitting between them. CDR3 protein: CASSFYRKGNEQFF. The CDR3 region has the DNA TGTGCCAGCAGCTTTTACAGAAAAGGCAATGAGCAGTTCTTC.

The genes are TRBV27 and TRBJ2-5, with D maybe TRBD2 (6 bases). The CDR3 is 15 amino acids. V lost 6 bases and J 4 bases, leaving 18 bases between the germline ends. Germline V CDR1 and CDR2: MNHEY, SMNVEV (reference sequence). The DNA for the CDR3 is TGTGCCAGCAGCTTAACCCCGGGAGCGGGAGAGACCCAGTACTTC. Encoded protein: CASSLTPGAGETQYF.

The chain carries TRBV21-1 and TRBJ2-5; TRBD1, the table's D call, was not compared with the DNA. TRBV21-1 is a listed pseudogene. The CDR3 has 17 amino acids. This CDR3 is CASRSSHSGQGAGTQYF. The CDR3 DNA is TGTGCCAGCCGTTCCTCACACTCGGGACAGGGGGCTGGGACCCAGTACTTC.

This chain connects TRBV19 to TRBJ1-2; 12 bases match TRBD1. V shed 5 bases, J shed 4 bases, and the junction held 11 bases outside the gene matches. CDR1 is LNHDA, CDR2 SQIVND, per germline (reference sequence). CDR3 length: 17 amino acids. The CDR3 sequence is CASSQPPGTGGSYGYTF. CDR3 nucleotides: TGTGCCAGTAGTCAACCGCCCGGGACAGGGGGCAGCTATGGCTACACCTTC. The variable domain in full, with the rest retrieved from reference TRBV19 and TRBJ1-2, is DGGITQSPKYLFRKEGQNVTLSCEQNLNHDAMYWYRQDPGQGLRLIYYSQIVNDFQKGDIAEGYSVSREKKESFPLTVTSAQKNPTAFYLCASSQPPGTGGSYGYTFGSGTRLTVV.

This clone was seen a single time. The chain employs TRBV7-9 and TRBJ1-4; the D is unclear. The ends were cut back, 2 bases at V and 13 bases at J, with 14 bases in the middle. Germline V CDR1 and CDR2: SEHNR, FQNEAQ (reference sequence). This CDR3 spans 13 amino acids. The CDR3 protein is CASSLTTRAGLFF. CDR3 sequence (DNA): TGTGCCAGCAGCTTAACGACTCGGGCGGGACTGTTTTTT.

The chain joins TRBV2 to TRBJ1-5; D gene unclear. Germline V gene data show CDR1 as SNHLY and CDR2 as FYNNEI. The length of the CDR3 is 13 residues. Deletions cut 6 bases from V and 10 bases from J, with 16 bases between. Here the CDR3 reads CASRSAGVGPQHF. The CDR3 DNA reads TGTGCCAGCAGGTCGGCCGGAGTAGGACCCCAGCATTTT.

This clone was observed once. The V gene is TRBV4-2, the J gene TRBJ2-1, with 7 bases matching TRBD2. The CDR3 has 16 amino acids. Germline CDR1 and CDR2: LGHNA and YNFKEQ. V was clipped by 1 base and J by 2 bases; unmatched bases: 5. CDR3 in DNA: TGTGCCAGCAGCCAAGGAAGAGCGGGGACCTACAATGAGCAGTTCTTC. This encodes CASSQGRAGTYNEQFF.

This clone was observed a few times. For the CDR3, the DNA is TGCAGTGCTTGGACAGATGGCTACACCTTC. Its protein product is CSAWTDGYTF. V and J are TRBV20-1 and TRBJ1-2, with D perhaps TRBD1 (6 bases). The CDR3 extends over 10 amino acids. Trimming took 5 bases from V and 6 from J, leaving 7 bases between them. CDR1 DFQATT and CDR2 SNEGSKA come from the germline V gene (reference sequence).

This rearrangement joins TRBV19 to TRBJ2-1, with 13 bases that match TRBD2. After removal of 1 base from V and 4 bases from J, the junction contained 1 base not matched to a gene. Germline lookup yields CDR1 LNHDA and CDR2 SQIVND (reference sequence). The CDR3 runs 16 residues. CDR3 sequence: CASSIALAGGYNEQFF. The CDR3 coding sequence is TGTGCCAGTAGTATAGCACTAGCGGGAGGGTACAATGAGCAGTTCTTC.

The chain carries TRBV6-5 and TRBJ1-6, with 8 bases matching TRBD1. This CDR3 spans 15 amino acids. V lost 5 bases to trimming and J lost 8 bases; unmatched junction nucleotides: 8. Germline loops: CDR1 MNHEY, CDR2 SVGAGI. The CDR3 sequence is CASSNRQGRDSPLHF. As DNA, the CDR3 is TGTGCCAGCAGTAACCGACAGGGGCGGGATTCACCCCTCCACTTT.

This rearrangement joins TRBV7-9 to TRBJ2-1; a weak D match, TRBD2 (5 bases). Germline-derived CDR1 and CDR2 are SEHNR and FQNEAQ (reference sequence). The V and J ends lost 2 bases and 0 bases respectively, with 8 bases between them. CDR3 length: 15 amino acids. The CDR3 sequence: CASSLLGSSYNEQFF. CDR3 sequence (DNA): TGTGCCAGCAGCTTACTGGGGAGCTCCTACAATGAGCAGTTCTTC.

The rearrangement links TRBV18 to TRBJ1-1; 10 bases line up with TRBD1. V was clipped by 0 bases and J by 8 bases; unmatched bases: 6. This CDR3 is 15 amino acids long. Per germline, CDR1 KGHSH and CDR2 LQKENI. CDR3 coding DNA: TGTGCCAGCTCACCACCCCGGACAGGGGGGAGGGAAGCTTTCTTT. Translation: CASSPPRTGGREAFF.

The chain joins TRBV5-1 to TRBJ1-6, with TRBD1 matching 7 bases. Germline lookup yields CDR1 SGHRS and CDR2 YFSETQ. The CDR3 runs 15 residues. Unmatched junction bases numbered 7, after V lost 4 bases and J lost 6 bases. The CDR3 region is CASSADRAGNSPLHF. DNA for the CDR3: TGCGCCAGCAGCGCTGACAGGGCTGGTAATTCACCCCTCCACTTT.

J is TRBJ2-7 and V is TRBV7-2; 8 positions agree with TRBD2. V was pared by 3 bases and J by 5 bases, with 9 bases of the junction left unmatched. CDR1 is SGHTA and CDR2 is FQGNSA in the germline V gene. The CDR3 spans 15 residues. The CDR3 nucleotides are TGTGCCAGCAGCTTGACAGCGGGGGAATGGGACGAGCAGTACTTC. The encoded protein is CASSLTAGEWDEQYF.